These 21 T cell receptor beta chains originate from one sample sequenced in a study of T cells expressing NK-cell markers (TCRdb year 2020). Libraries were prepared through 5' RACE. TCRdb names Illumina HiSeq 2000 as the instrument used. Reads reprocessed by TCRdb are summarized as one entry per CDR3 protein sequence, and DNA is absent. The sample table gives about 460,000 distinct CDR3 sequences. Around 1.4% of the sample is held by the ten biggest clonotypes. Sequencing was performed on blood T cells: a sorted CD56 or NKG2C T cell subset, CD4+ or CD8+ T cells, or bulk PBMC T cells (not recorded which). These receptors were obtained from a woman aged 50 to 60 in good health. Donor details come from another sample of the same person, matched by shared clones.

CDR3 in amino acids: CASSHTGRAGPEAFF. This chain connects TRBV12-3 or TRBV12-4 to TRBJ1-1; the D call of TRBD1 rests on TCRdb alone, since no DNA is present to check it. The CDR3 totals 15 residues.

V and J are TRBV4-2 and TRBJ2-3; TCRdb reports TRBD1, a call that lacks DNA to check it against. Germline V gives CDR1 LGHNA, CDR2 YNFKEQ. The CDR3 is 12 amino acids. CDR3 protein: CASSQEGGTQYF.

The rearrangement links TRBV3-1 to TRBJ1-1; the D call of TRBD1 rests on TCRdb alone, since no DNA is present to check it. Germline assignment: CDR1 LGHDT and CDR2 YNNKEL (reference sequence). CDR3 length: 18 residues. The CDR3 loop is CASSPYWGQGSRNTEAFF.

The chain has TRBV5-1 and TRBJ2-2; TCRdb picks TRBD2, but there is no DNA to check that call. The CDR3 is 17 amino acids. Germline loops: CDR1 SGHRS, CDR2 YFSETQ. This chain's CDR3 is CASRSWLLAGGSGELFF.

The V gene is TRBV7-3, the J gene TRBJ1-2. The germline V gene encodes CDR1 SGHTA and CDR2 FQGTGA. This CDR3 spans 13 amino acids. The CDR3 loop is CASSLEDKNGYTF.

The chain is built from TRBV20-1 and TRBJ2-5. From germline, CDR1 is DFQATT and CDR2 SNEGSKA (reference sequence). CDR3 length equals 12 residues. The CDR3 reads CSARVRSETQYF.

The V gene is TRBV11-2, the J gene TRBJ2-1. CDR1 SGHAT and CDR2 FQNNGV come from the germline V gene. The CDR3 runs 15 residues. CDR3 amino acids: CASSLGMTAVSEQFF.

V is TRBV10-3 and J is TRBJ1-2. Germline assignment: CDR1 ENHRY and CDR2 SYGVKD. This CDR3 has 15 residues. CDR3 protein: CAISLLGKTNYGYTF.

J is TRBJ2-1 and V is TRBV5-1; TCRdb outputs TRBD2, but without DNA this stays unchecked. The CDR3 totals 15 residues. The germline V gene encodes CDR1 SGHRS and CDR2 YFSETQ. The CDR3 sequence is CASSSRTSGVTLAFF. The full variable domain, its missing parts supplied by reference TRBV5-1 and TRBJ2-1, is KAGVTQTPRYLIKTRGQQVTLSCSPISGHRSVSWYQQTPGQGLQFLFEYFSETQRNKGNFPGRFSGRQFSNSRSEMNVSTLELGDSALYLCASSSRTSGVTLAFFGPGTRLTVL.

The gene calls are TRBV20-1 and TRBJ2-4; absent DNA, TCRdb's TRBD1 call cannot be checked. CDR1 is DFQATT and CDR2 is SNEGSKA in the germline V gene (reference sequence). The CDR3 loop spans 12 amino acids. The CDR3 loop reads CSAGTGADIQYF.

V gene TRBV4-1 combines with J gene TRBJ2-3; the D call from TCRdb, TRBD2, cannot be confirmed without DNA. From germline, CDR1 is MGHRA and CDR2 YSYEKL. The CDR3 contains 14 residues. The CDR3 is CASSQGRRVDTQYF.

This rearrangement joins TRBV20-1 to TRBJ2-1; no DNA is available, so the TRBD2 call from TCRdb remains unchecked. CDR1 is DFQATT, CDR2 SNEGSKA, per germline (reference sequence). The CDR3 consists of 16 residues. CDR3 amino acids: CSARGTRVSRHNEQFF.

The V call is TRBV5-1, the J call TRBJ2-7; the TRBD2 assignment by TCRdb is unverifiable without DNA. CDR1 and CDR2 (germline): SGHRS, YFSETQ. The CDR3 covers 21 residues. CDR3 in amino acids: CASSLDPRTSGRASESYEQYF.

This rearrangement joins TRBV7-3 to TRBJ2-3. The CDR3 loop spans 15 amino acids. CDR1 SGHTA and CDR2 FQGTGA come from the germline V gene. Here the CDR3 reads CASSFTTASTDTLYF.

This chain uses TRBV6-6 with TRBJ1-4; TCRdb's assignment of TRBD1 cannot be checked, as there is no DNA. Germline V CDR1 and CDR2: MNHNY, SVGAGI (reference sequence). The CDR3 covers 15 residues. The CDR3 loop reads CASRPTGTRWEKLFF.

The chain recombines TRBV6-5 with TRBJ1-2. The CDR3 consists of 13 residues. Per germline, CDR1 MNHEY and CDR2 SVGAGI. The CDR3 protein is CASRGLVWYGYTF.

The gene calls are TRBV5-1 and TRBJ1-2; checking the TCRdb D call of TRBD1 is not possible without DNA. CDR3 length: 16 residues. Germline V CDR1 and CDR2: SGHRS, YFSETQ. CDR3 residues: CASSLTGDKANYGYTF.

The genes are TRBV4-1 and TRBJ1-6. The CDR3 is made up of 14 amino acids. CDR1 MGHRA and CDR2 YSYEKL come from the germline V gene. The CDR3 loop reads CASSQITIDSPLHF.

V usage is TRBV6-1 and J usage is TRBJ2-5; the TRBD1 assignment by TCRdb is unverifiable without DNA. Germline V gene lookup returns CDR1 MNHNS and CDR2 SASEGT. There are 12 residues in the CDR3. CDR3 region: CASRPEGAPQYF.

The chain joins TRBV6-1 to TRBJ1-5; TCRdb lists TRBD1, though no DNA is available to test this call. Looked up from germline, CDR1 is MNHNS and CDR2 is SASEGT. The CDR3 length is 14 residues. The CDR3 loop reads CASSGRESNQPQHF.

The chain recombines TRBV6-5 with TRBJ2-1; TCRdb designates TRBD2, a call that cannot be tested without DNA. CDR1 is MNHEY, CDR2 SVGAGI, per germline. The CDR3 totals 15 residues. The CDR3 reads CASSPLSLAYNEQFF.